What follows are 25 T cell receptor beta chains derived from one specimen sequenced in a study of shared clonotypes between healthy human individuals. Generated by immunoSEQ multiplex PCR, the TCRdb table keeps only in-frame clones and is missing some. Altogether 2,100,000 or so clones are present, nearly 97% being singletons, with the ten largest covering roughly 0.13%. Sequences were obtained from naive CD4+ T cells sorted from blood. Described subset: CD45RA+ positively selected. These receptors came from a young man in good health.

The genes are TRBV5-1 and TRBJ2-1; 10 nucleotides align to TRBD1. The trim removed 4 bases at V and 6 bases at J, leaving 4 bases unmatched. The CDR3 is 14 amino acids. Germline CDR1 and CDR2: SGHRS and YFSETQ. CDR3 in DNA: TGCGCCAGCAGCGGGGGACAGGGGTCCAATGAGCAGTTCTTC. Protein sequence: CASSGGQGSNEQFF.

This chain joins TRBV19 and TRBJ2-7; TRBD1 is a possible D gene (5 bases). CDR3 length: 14 residues. Trimming shortened V by 5 bases and J by 1 base, and 12 bases separated the two germline ends. Looked up from germline, CDR1 is LNHDA and CDR2 is SQIVND (reference sequence). In DNA form, the CDR3 reads TGTGCCAGTAGTGCAGACAGTGTATCCTACGAGCAGTACTTC. It is translated as CASSADSVSYEQYF.

In the case of this clone: Different DNA sequences within this sample yield the same CDR3. The chain uses TRBV18 and TRBJ2-5; 8 positions match TRBD1. Germline V gene lookup returns CDR1 KGHSH and CDR2 LQKENI. J gave up 4 bases and V 3 bases, and 4 bases lay outside the gene matches. The CDR3 covers 14 residues. The CDR3 sequence is CASSPTTGVETQYF. The CDR3 coding sequence is TGTGCCAGCTCACCGACGACAGGGGTAGAGACCCAGTACTTC. Full variable domain (remainder filled in from reference TRBV18 and TRBJ2-5): NAGVMQNPRHLVRRRGQEARLRCSPMKGHSHVYWYRQLPEEGLKFMVYLQKENIIDESGMPKERFSAEFPKEGPSILRIQQVVRGDSAAYFCASSPTTGVETQYFGPGTRLLVL.

The chain is built from TRBV2 and TRBJ2-7, with 7 bases lining up with TRBD1. Germline lookup yields CDR1 SNHLY and CDR2 FYNNEI. V trimming: 5 bases; J trimming: 11 bases; junction bases outside the gene matches: 6. The CDR3 totals 11 residues. DNA for the CDR3: TGTGCCAGCAGTCTAGACAGGGTAGAGTACTTC. Translating gives CASSLDRVEYF.

As concerns this clone: The identical CDR3 is also encoded by other nucleotide sequences in the sample. The rearrangement joins TRBV18 to TRBJ2-5; D is unresolved. The germline CDR1 and CDR2 sequences are KGHSH and LQKENI. Trimming took off 0 bases at V and 3 bases at J, with 5 bases between the two ends. The CDR3 has 13 amino acids. The CDR3, as DNA: TGTGCCAGCTCACCACCAGGTGAAGAGACCCAGTACTTC. Translating gives CASSPPGEETQYF.

The chain is built from TRBV6-6 and TRBJ1-2; D ambiguous. CDR1 is MNHNY, CDR2 SVGAGI, per germline (reference sequence). With 7 bases removed from V and 1 base from J, the gap between germline ends came to 13 bases. This CDR3 comprises 14 residues. CDR3 sequence reads: CASTPQKGNYGYTF. In DNA, the CDR3 is TGTGCCAGCACCCCACAGAAGGGTAACTATGGCTACACCTTC.

The J gene is TRBJ2-1, the V gene TRBV9; 14 bases agree with TRBD2. Germline-derived CDR1 and CDR2 are SGDLS and YYNGEE. The CDR3 runs 16 residues. The junction had 12 bases not matched to a gene; V was cut back by 4 bases and J by 12 bases. The CDR3 region has the DNA TGTGCCAGCAGCTACAAGGCCGGGACTAGCGGGAGTGGGCAGTTCTTC. It is translated as CASSYKAGTSGSGQFF.

This rearrangement joins TRBV29-1 to TRBJ1-2; 8 bases are a match to TRBD1. The V gene end was trimmed by 8 bases and the J gene end by 8 bases; junction bases not matched to a gene: 7. The CDR3 has 11 amino acids. Germline V CDR1 and CDR2: SQVTM, ANQGSEA. The CDR3 DNA sequence: TGCAGCTTTTGGGACAGGCGGGGCTACACCTTC. Its translation: CSFWDRRGYTF.

The V call is TRBV19, the J call TRBJ2-1; 7 bases align to TRBD2. Germline CDR1 and CDR2: LNHDA and SQIVND (reference sequence). The CDR3 is 15 amino acids. Trimming at V came to 6 bases and at J to 5 bases, leaving 10 bases not matched to a gene. The CDR3 bases are TGTGCCAGTAGCCTGGGGAGGGAGCCTAACAATGAGCAGTTCTTC. Translated, it gives CASSLGREPNNEQFF.

The chain uses TRBV2 and TRBJ2-5; 7 bases align to TRBD1. This CDR3 comprises 13 residues. Losses at the gene ends were 4 bases for V and 2 bases for J; bases not matched to a gene: 1. CDR1 is SNHLY and CDR2 is FYNNEI in the germline V gene. The CDR3 loop is CASSGDRQETQYF. DNA for the CDR3: TGTGCCAGCAGTGGGGACAGACAAGAGACCCAGTACTTC.

V and J are TRBV7-9 and TRBJ2-2; 8 nucleotides line up with TRBD2. Germline CDR1 and CDR2: SEHNR and FQNEAQ (reference sequence). Unmatched junction bases numbered 17, after V lost 5 bases and J lost 6 bases. The CDR3 consists of 18 residues. The DNA of the CDR3 is TGTGCCAGCAGCCTACGTAGCGGGATTATGGTTAAAGCCGGGGAGCTGTTTTTT. Protein sequence: CASSLRSGIMVKAGELFF.

The rearrangement uses TRBV27 and TRBJ2-1; the D is unclear. The CDR3 spans 16 residues. The germline gives CDR1 MNHEY, CDR2 SMNVEV (reference sequence). V was shortened by 6 bases and J by 0 bases, with 15 bases between the two germline ends. The CDR3, as DNA: TGTGCCAGCAGCGATGAATCGATGGGCTCCTACAATGAGCAGTTCTTC. Translated, it gives CASSDESMGSYNEQFF.

Regarding this clone: Distinct nucleotide sequences in the sample also encode this CDR3. J is TRBJ2-3 and V is TRBV20-1; D gene uncertain. The CDR3 extends over 10 amino acids. The germline CDR1 and CDR2 sequences are DFQATT and SNEGSKA (reference sequence). V was clipped by 6 bases and J by 3 bases, with 4 bases between them. In DNA form, the CDR3 reads TGCAGTGCCGGGACAGATACGCAGTATTTT. The encoded protein is CSAGTDTQYF.

V usage is TRBV10-2 and J usage is TRBJ2-7; D gene unclear. This CDR3 comprises 13 residues. V was pared by 1 base and J by 3 bases, with 7 bases between. Germline loops: CDR1 WSHSY, CDR2 SAAADI. For the CDR3, the DNA is TGCGCCAGCAGTGAGTTGGCTAGCTACGAGCAGTACTTC. Translation: CASSELASYEQYF.

The chain links TRBV30 to TRBJ1-4; no clear D. Germline V gives CDR1 GTSNPN, CDR2 SVGIG (reference sequence). The CDR3 runs to 12 residues. Trimming took off 2 bases at V and 5 bases at J, with 6 bases between the two ends. CDR3 loop: CAWSSDNEKLFF. CDR3 nucleotide sequence: TGTGCCTGGAGTTCTGACAATGAAAAACTGTTTTTT.

The J gene is TRBJ2-1, the V gene TRBV5-1; 8 bases are a match to TRBD2. The CDR3 covers 17 residues. The germline gives CDR1 SGHRS, CDR2 YFSETQ. Trimming removed 4 bases from V and 9 bases from J; junction bases left unmatched: 18. CDR3 in amino acids: CASSILGSGMDGGEQFF. The CDR3 bases are TGCGCCAGCAGCATACTGGGTAGCGGGATGGATGGTGGTGAGCAGTTCTTC.

This clone has just one count. The chain combines TRBV18 with TRBJ2-7, with D maybe TRBD1 (5 bases). Germline lookup yields CDR1 KGHSH and CDR2 LQKENI. The CDR3 length is 15 residues. V gave up 2 bases and J gave up 5 bases, with 16 bases separating them. The CDR3 here is CASSPVQVGVHEQYF. The CDR3 nucleotides read TGTGCCAGCTCACCAGTACAGGTGGGTGTCCACGAGCAGTACTTC.

V usage is TRBV5-1 and J usage is TRBJ2-1; 11 nucleotides agree with TRBD2. The CDR3 is 20 amino acids. Germline CDR1 is SGHRS and CDR2 is YFSETQ. With 0 bases clipped from V and 0 bases from J, the junction kept 11 bases outside the gene matches. CDR3 DNA sequence: TGCGCCAGCAGCTTGGCGACTAGCGGGGAAATTGGAGCCTCCTACAATGAGCAGTTCTTC. Translating it yields CASSLATSGEIGASYNEQFF. Based on the CDR3 plus reference TRBV5-1 and TRBJ2-1, the full variable domain is KAGVTQTPRYLIKTRGQQVTLSCSPISGHRSVSWYQQTPGQGLQFLFEYFSETQRNKGNFPGRFSGRQFSNSRSEMNVSTLELGDSALYLCASSLATSGEIGASYNEQFFGPGTRLTVL.

Note on this clone: The same CDR3 is also encoded by other DNA sequences in this sample. The V call is TRBV7-9, the J call TRBJ2-1, with 8 bases lining up with TRBD1. The CDR3 length is 15 residues. J was trimmed by 4 bases and V by 5 bases; bases with no gene match: 7. Germline V gives CDR1 SEHNR, CDR2 FQNEAQ (reference sequence). CDR3 nucleotides: TGTGCCAGCAGCCCCGACAGGGGTCTATACAATGAGCAGTTCTTC. Translation: CASSPDRGLYNEQFF.

This chain links TRBV30 with TRBJ1-4, with TRBD1 as a possible D gene (5 bases). The CDR3 covers 16 residues. V lost 1 base and J 8 bases, leaving 20 bases between the germline ends. Germline lookup yields CDR1 GTSNPN and CDR2 SVGIG (reference sequence). In nucleotides, the CDR3 is TGTGCCTGGAGTGCCCGCCTCCGGGACCCAGGGGAAAAACTGTTTTTT. This sequence encodes CAWSARLRDPGEKLFF.

Concerning this clone itself: At the DNA level, this CDR3 is encoded by other sequences in the same sample as well. J is TRBJ2-7 and V is TRBV5-1, with D uncertain. Germline CDR1 reads SGHRS; CDR2 reads YFSETQ. With 0 bases removed from V and 2 bases from J, the gap between germline ends came to 9 bases. The CDR3 totals 14 residues. CDR3 nucleotides: TGCGCCAGCAGCTTGGGGACCATGACCTACGAGCAGTACTTC. Its translation is CASSLGTMTYEQYF.

DNA of the CDR3: TGCAGCGTTGAATTTTCTAGCCCCCGCACAGATACGCAGTATTTT. It encodes CSVEFSSPRTDTQYF. The chain links TRBV29-1 to TRBJ2-3; D may be TRBD2 (5 bases). The CDR3 has 15 residues. Looked up from germline, CDR1 is SQVTM and CDR2 is ANQGSEA. Trimming removed 2 bases at V and 1 base at J, with 13 bases between.

As regards this clone: Distinct nucleotide sequences in the sample also encode this CDR3. The chain carries TRBV7-9 and TRBJ2-3, with 8 bases that match TRBD2. The germline V gene encodes CDR1 SEHNR and CDR2 FQNEAQ (reference sequence). The CDR3 is 15 amino acids. V dropped 3 bases and J dropped 0; count of bases not matched to a gene: 2. The CDR3 DNA follows: TGTGCCAGCAGCTTGGCTAGCGGGAGCACAGATACGCAGTATTTT. Translation gives CASSLASGSTDTQYF.

The sample holds one count of this clone. This rearrangement joins TRBV5-1 to TRBJ1-2, with D perhaps matching TRBD1 (6 bases). The CDR3 totals 16 residues. The germline V and J ends were trimmed by 2 bases and 2 bases, with 16 bases remaining between them. CDR1 is SGHRS and CDR2 is YFSETQ in the germline V gene. The CDR3 is CASSLLSGDLNYGYTF. The CDR3 DNA follows: TGCGCCAGCAGCTTATTATCAGGGGACTTGAACTATGGCTACACCTTC.

The chain is built from TRBV7-9 and TRBJ2-2; possibly TRBD1 for D (6 bases). The CDR3 loop spans 15 amino acids. The V gene's germline CDR1 is SEHNR and CDR2 FQNEAQ (reference sequence). Trimming took 4 bases from V and 3 from J, leaving 12 bases between them. As DNA, the CDR3 is TGTGCCAGCAGCTCCGGGACACGCGACACCGGGGAGCTGTTTTTT. Encoded protein: CASSSGTRDTGELFF.